The source of this T cell receptor beta chain is a study of T-cell memory formation after mild COVID-19. Findings of the study overall: Memory from before infection featured some responding clones, which suggests cross-reactive memory joined. CD4+ contracting clones were mainly CM and EM; CD8+ ones, EMRA.

This CDR3 spans 14 amino acids. Germline V gives CDR1 LNHDA, CDR2 SQIVND (reference sequence). The V and J ends lost 4 bases and 6 bases respectively, with 12 bases between them. The 5'RACE method, run with constant-segment primers, produced TCR alpha and TCR beta cDNA libraries (carrying sample barcodes and UMIs). TCRdb reanalysed the 5' RACE reads using MiXCR and keeps one entry per CDR3 protein. The data contain roughly 320,000 distinct CDR3 sequences, around 28% of them singletons. This clonotype appeared a few times. The antigen is undetermined. The rearrangement links TRBV19 to TRBJ2-2; D possibly corresponds to TRBD2 (6 bases). The receptor comes from an adult woman who had mild COVID-19 (a few samples of this study predate the infection). Cell type and time point are not known. The sequenced sample was PBMCs or a T cell subset sorted from them (not recorded which). The DNA of the CDR3 is TGTGCCAGTAGTAGACGGGAGAGGGCCGGGGAGCTGTTTTTT. This translates into CASSRRERAGELFF.